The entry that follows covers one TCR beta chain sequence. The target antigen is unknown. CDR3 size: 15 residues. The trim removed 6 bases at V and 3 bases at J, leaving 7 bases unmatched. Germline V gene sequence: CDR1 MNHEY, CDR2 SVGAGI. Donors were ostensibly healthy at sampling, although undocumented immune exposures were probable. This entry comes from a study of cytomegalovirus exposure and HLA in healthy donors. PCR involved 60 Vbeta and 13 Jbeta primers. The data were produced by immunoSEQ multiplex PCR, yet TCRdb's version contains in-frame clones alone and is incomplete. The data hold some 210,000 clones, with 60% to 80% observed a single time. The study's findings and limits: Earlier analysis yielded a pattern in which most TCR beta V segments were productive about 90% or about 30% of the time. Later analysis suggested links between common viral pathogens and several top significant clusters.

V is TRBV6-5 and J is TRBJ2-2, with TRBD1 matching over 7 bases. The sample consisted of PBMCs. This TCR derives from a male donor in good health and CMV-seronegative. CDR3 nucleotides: TGTGCCAGCAGGGCAGACAGGGATTACACCGGGGAGCTGTTTTTT. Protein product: CASRADRDYTGELFF.